This T cell receptor beta chain was obtained from a study of T cells in localized non-small cell lung cancer. The V gene's germline CDR1 is GTSNPN and CDR2 SVGIG (reference sequence). The CDR3 sequence is 15 residues long. With V trimmed by 2 bases and J by 5 bases, 4 bases remained unmatched. Produced via immunoSEQ multiplex PCR; TCRdb's table is partial and in-frame only. The sample contains some 16,000 clones, approximately 85% of which appear only once. The V call is TRBV30, the J call TRBJ2-3, with 13 bases that match TRBD2. The sequences come from peripheral blood, collected before any cancer treatment. This receptor was taken from a male donor at least 60 years old with stage I lung adenocarcinoma. CDR3 loop: CAWSRTSGSVDTQYF. CDR3 nucleotide sequence: TGTGCCTGGAGTAGGACTAGCGGGAGCGTAGATACGCAGTATTTT.